The rows below give T cell receptor beta chains drawn from one sample of a study of blood T cell repertoires in COVID-19. TCRdb's table, derived via immunoSEQ multiplex PCR, lists solely in-frame clones and lacks some. The sample has under 95,000 clones, approximately 89% seen once. Source material: peripheral blood. Receptors originate from a human donor with acute or convalescent COVID-19. The donor label of this sample is uncertain. The CDR3 runs from the conserved cysteine through the conserved F or W. D genes are given only for firm matches. Clone size, where shown, is once, few, many, or a class for clones that have expanded.

j_gene | v_gene | d_gene | abundance | CDR3aa | CDR3nt
TRBJ2-3 | TRBV7-6 | TRBD1 | few | CASSKTPSRDRGSPLVTDTQYF | TGTGCCAGCAGCAAAACTCCCAGCCGGGACAGGGGGTCCCCATTAGTCACAGATACGCAGTATTTT
TRBJ1-1 | TRBV28 | TRBD1 | NA | CASSLRDSREAFF | TGTGCCAGCAGTTTACGGGACAGTCGTGAAGCTTTCTTT
TRBJ2-7 | TRBV18 | TRBD1 | NA | CASSPGQGRASSEQYF | TGTGCCAGCTCACCGGGACAGGGACGGGCCTCGAGCGAGCAGTACTTC
TRBJ1-3 | TRBV5-6 | TRBD1 | NA | CASSSLGQEFLSGNTIYF | TGTGCCAGCAGCTCGCTGGGACAGGAATTTTTATCTGGAAACACCATATATTTT
TRBJ1-5 | TRBV4-1 | NA | NA | CASSQDRGNQPQHF | TGCGCCAGCAGCCAAGACAGGGGCAATCAGCCCCAGCATTTT
TRBJ2-3 | TRBV5-1 | NA | NA | CASSPDRWGTDTQYF | TGCGCCAGCAGCCCCGACAGATGGGGCACAGATACGCAGTATTTT
TRBJ2-3 | TRBV5-5 | TRBD2 | NA | CASSGNSGGAPDTQYF | TGTGCCAGCAGCGGAAATAGCGGGGGGGCCCCAGATACGCAGTATTTT
TRBJ1-2 | TRBV9 | TRBD1 | few | CASSAYGTGGSYGYTF | TGTGCCAGCAGCGCGTACGGGACAGGGGGGTCCTATGGCTACACCTTC
TRBJ2-5 | TRBV18 | TRBD1 | NA | CASSPRQGAEETQYF | TGTGCCAGCTCACCGCGACAGGGGGCGGAGGAGACCCAGTACTTC
TRBJ2-3 | TRBV29-1 | TRBD2 | NA | CSVEAGTSGTDTQYF | TGCAGCGTTGAAGCCGGGACTAGCGGCACAGATACGCAGTATTTT
TRBJ2-1 | TRBV20-1 | TRBD1 | NA | CSASDRAQFF | TGCAGTGCTAGTGACAGGGCGCAGTTCTTC
TRBJ2-6 | TRBV10-3 | NA | few | CAIRGPGGNSGANVLTF | TGTGCCATCAGGGGGCCGGGCGGGAACTCTGGGGCCAACGTCCTGACTTTC
TRBJ1-2 | TRBV28 | NA | once | CASSLQLYGYTF | TGTGCCAGCAGTCTACAGCTCTATGGCTACACCTTC
TRBJ1-2 | TRBV6-2/TRBV6-3 | NA | NA | CASSYAEGYGYTF | TGTGCCAGCAGTTACGCGGAAGGATATGGCTACACCTTC
TRBJ1-2 | TRBV7-6 | TRBD1 | NA | CASSKNAGQKEGYTF | TGTGCCAGCAGCAAAAATGCGGGACAGAAGGAAGGCTACACCTTC
TRBJ2-2 | TRBV18 | NA | NA | CASSPLEGAGELFF | TGTGCCAGCTCACCGCTTGAGGGCGCCGGGGAGCTGTTTTTT
TRBJ1-2 | TRBV5-1 | TRBD1 | NA | CASSLVAGTGGYYGYTF | TGCGCCAGCAGCTTGGTCGCCGGGACAGGGGGCTACTATGGCTACACCTTC
TRBJ2-1 | TRBV2 | NA | NA | CASRLADSYNEQFF | TGTGCCAGCAGGTTAGCAGATTCCTACAATGAGCAGTTCTTC
TRBJ1-2 | TRBV5-6 | NA | NA | CASSPRQVARGYTF | TGTGCCAGCAGTCCACGACAGGTGGCTCGTGGCTACACCTTC
TRBJ2-5 | TRBV28 | TRBD1 | NA | CASTFGQGQETQYF | TGTGCCAGCACCTTTGGACAGGGTCAAGAGACCCAGTACTTC
TRBJ1-1 | TRBV27 | TRBD1 | NA | CASSSKTGGANTEAFF | TGTGCCAGCAGTTCTAAGACAGGGGGCGCGAACACTGAAGCTTTCTTT
TRBJ1-1 | TRBV2 | NA | NA | CASSEGDSRQAFF | TGTGCCAGCAGTGAAGGGGACTCCAGGCAGGCTTTCTTT
TRBJ2-7 | TRBV7-9 | NA | once | CASSLALRWSEQYF | TGTGCCAGCAGCTTAGCCTTACGGTGGAGCGAGCAGTACTTC
TRBJ1-1 | TRBV11-2 | NA | NA | CASSGRQGNTEAFF | TGTGCCAGCAGCGGGCGGCAGGGGAACACTGAAGCTTTCTTT
TRBJ1-1 | TRBV19 | TRBD1 | NA | CASSMPATGGTEAFF | TGTGCCAGTAGTATGCCCGCGACAGGGGGCACTGAAGCTTTCTTT
TRBJ1-5 | TRBV5-1 | NA | NA | CASRPTLNSNQPQHF | TGCGCCAGCAGACCTACTCTTAATAGCAATCAGCCCCAGCATTTT
TRBJ2-7 | TRBV5-5 | TRBD2 | NA | CASSLALAGAYYEQYF | TGTGCCAGCAGCTTGGCCCTAGCGGGGGCCTACTACGAGCAGTACTTC
TRBJ2-7 | TRBV13 | NA | NA | CASSRGLLGEQYF | TGTGCCAGCAGCCGAGGCCTGTTGGGCGAGCAGTACTTC
TRBJ1-2 | TRBV2 | TRBD1 | NA | CASRPGPTGAVYGYTF | TGTGCCAGCAGACCCGGGCCCACAGGGGCTGTCTATGGCTACACCTTC
TRBJ2-7 | TRBV7-9 | TRBD1 | few | CASSRSGQEYEQYF | TGTGCCAGCAGCCGTAGTGGACAGGAGTACGAGCAGTACTTC
TRBJ2-2 | TRBV24-1 | TRBD1 | NA | CATSDLGTGRRGELFF | TGTGCCACCAGTGACCTTGGGACAGGGAGAAGAGGGGAGCTGTTTTTT
TRBJ2-6 | TRBV7-3 | TRBD2 | NA | CASSSLGGRGPGANVLTF | TGTGCCAGCAGCTCCCTAGGTGGGAGGGGCCCTGGGGCCAACGTCCTGACTTTC
TRBJ2-7 | TRBV5-1 | NA | NA | CASSYDNYEQYF | TGCGCCAGCAGTTACGACAACTACGAGCAGTACTTC
TRBJ1-1 | TRBV5-1 | NA | NA | CASSLGDKNTEAFF | TGCGCCAGCAGCTTGGGGGACAAGAACACTGAAGCTTTCTTT
TRBJ1-4 | TRBV28 | NA | NA | CASSLWGLATNEKLFF | TGTGCCAGCAGCCTGTGGGGGCTCGCAACTAATGAAAAACTGTTTTTT
TRBJ2-1 | TRBV5-5 | TRBD2 | NA | CASSGGLNNEQFF | TGTGCCAGCAGCGGGGGACTAAACAATGAGCAGTTCTTC
TRBJ1-1 | TRBV19 | NA | NA | CASMFRGNTEAFF | TGTGCCAGTATGTTCAGGGGGAACACTGAAGCTTTCTTT
TRBJ1-1 | TRBV11-2 | NA | few | CASSVRMGSNTEAFF | TGTGCCAGCAGCGTCCGAATGGGCTCGAACACTGAAGCTTTCTTT
TRBJ1-2 | TRBV6-5 | NA | NA | CASSPDGGLGGYTF | TGTGCCAGCAGCCCCGATGGAGGGCTGGGAGGCTACACCTTC
TRBJ2-3 | TRBV6-4 | NA | NA | CASARGHSTDTQYF | TGTGCCAGCGCAAGGGGCCATAGCACAGATACGCAGTATTTT
TRBJ1-2 | TRBV19 | TRBD1 | NA | CASSVLGTGVIGYTF | TGTGCCAGTAGTGTCCTTGGGACAGGGGTAATTGGCTACACCTTC
TRBJ2-2 | TRBV3-1/TRBV3-2 | TRBD1 | NA | CASGDRGPGTGELFF | TGTGCCAGCGGAGACAGGGGGCCGGGTACCGGGGAGCTGTTTTTT
TRBJ2-5 | TRBV5-1 | TRBD2 | NA | CASSLGTSGAVNAQYF | TGCGCCAGCAGCTTGGGCACTAGCGGGGCGGTGAATGCCCAGTACTTC
TRBJ2-4 | TRBV19 | NA | NA | CASSIEERTNIQYF | TGTGCCAGTAGTATTGAGGAGAGAACGAACATTCAGTACTTC
TRBJ2-1 | TRBV6-1 | TRBD2 | NA | CASSEGPLAGSNEQFF | TGTGCCAGCAGTGAAGGACCCCTAGCGGGGAGCAATGAGCAGTTCTTC
TRBJ2-7 | TRBV6-5 | NA | NA | CASSKGGSYEQYF | TGTGCCAGCAGCAAAGGAGGATCCTACGAGCAGTACTTC
TRBJ2-5 | TRBV3-1/TRBV3-2 | NA | once | CASSHQNITQETQYF | TGTGCCAGCAGCCACCAAAACATTACCCAAGAGACCCAGTACTTC
TRBJ2-2 | TRBV5-4 | TRBD2 | NA | CASSKGTRGVTGELFF | TGTGCCAGCAGCAAAGGGACCCGGGGGGTGACCGGGGAGCTGTTTTTT
TRBJ2-7 | TRBV30 | NA | NA | CAWSGTREQYF | TGTGCCTGGAGTGGGACACGCGAGCAGTACTTC
TRBJ1-2 | TRBV12-3/TRBV12-4 | NA | NA | CASSFGGAISYTF | TGTGCCAGCAGTTTCGGGGGGGCTATTAGTTACACCTTC
TRBJ1-2 | TRBV6-5 | NA | NA | CASSYSAVDYGYTF | TGTGCCAGCAGTTACTCGGCGGTTGACTATGGCTACACCTTC
TRBJ1-2 | TRBV4-2 | NA | once | CASSQVTNPVGYGYTF | TGTGCCAGCAGCCAAGTTACTAACCCGGTAGGCTATGGCTACACCTTC
TRBJ1-2 | TRBV6-5 | NA | NA | CASSYKGGGNYGYTF | TGTGCCAGCAGTTACAAAGGTGGCGGGAACTATGGCTACACCTTC
TRBJ1-1 | TRBV6-5 | TRBD1 | NA | CASTAGTGLNTEAFF | TGTGCCAGCACCGCCGGGACAGGTCTGAACACTGAAGCTTTCTTT
TRBJ2-7 | TRBV5-8 | TRBD1 | NA | CASSLQGAAYEQYF | TGTGCCAGCAGCTTGCAGGGGGCGGCGTACGAGCAGTACTTC
TRBJ2-7 | TRBV7-2 | TRBD1 | NA | CASSFGQGATYEQYF | TGTGCCAGCAGCTTTGGACAGGGTGCGACCTACGAGCAGTACTTC